This TCR beta chain was sequenced in a study of human T cells and chemical hapten exposure. The library attached unique molecular identifiers to individual cDNA molecules. Each CDR3 protein gets one entry after TCRdb re-called the reads with MiXCR. The sample shows about 940 distinct CDR3 sequences, about 53% of them seen only once. Specified treatment: therapeutic diphenylcyclopropenone sensitization with weekly scalp DPC. V was clipped by 4 bases and J by 7 bases, with 5 bases between them. The germline CDR1 and CDR2 sequences are MNHEY and SMNVEV (reference sequence). CDR3 length equals 11 residues. In this sample, this clonotype is large (0.1 to 1%).

The TCR was taken from an adult with alopecia areata. Some clones in this sample may be carry-over from other donors' samples. This table probably holds off-target reads from a library built for another chain. The source was whole blood, collected before DPC sensitization or 2, 6, or about 24 weeks after (not recorded which). V usage is TRBV27 and J usage is TRBJ2-1; D is perhaps TRBD2 (5 bases). CDR3 residues: CASSSGNEQFF. CDR3 DNA sequence: TGTGCCAGCAGTTCGGGGAATGAGCAGTTCTTC.